The present T cell receptor beta chain was sequenced within a study of blood T cell repertoires in COVID-19. About the research overall: Donors in the United States, Italy and Spain gave samples during acute or convalescent COVID-19.

Sequenced by immunoSEQ multiplex PCR; TCRdb stores in-frame clones only, minus some. Altogether around 130,000 clones are present, 77% being singletons, with the ten largest covering approximately 7.9%. The CDR3 loop spans 15 amino acids. Germline CDR1 and CDR2: SGHTA and FQGNSA. V dropped 5 bases and J dropped 4 bases, with 15 bases sitting between them. This sequence originates from a human donor in a cohort sampled during active COVID-19. V is TRBV7-2 and J is TRBJ2-1, with D possibly being TRBD2 (5 bases). The sequencing sample was made of peripheral blood. The CDR3 protein is CASSPAAGKYNEQFF. The CDR3 DNA is TGTGCCAGCAGCCCTGCTGCGGGCAAGTACAATGAGCAGTTCTTC.